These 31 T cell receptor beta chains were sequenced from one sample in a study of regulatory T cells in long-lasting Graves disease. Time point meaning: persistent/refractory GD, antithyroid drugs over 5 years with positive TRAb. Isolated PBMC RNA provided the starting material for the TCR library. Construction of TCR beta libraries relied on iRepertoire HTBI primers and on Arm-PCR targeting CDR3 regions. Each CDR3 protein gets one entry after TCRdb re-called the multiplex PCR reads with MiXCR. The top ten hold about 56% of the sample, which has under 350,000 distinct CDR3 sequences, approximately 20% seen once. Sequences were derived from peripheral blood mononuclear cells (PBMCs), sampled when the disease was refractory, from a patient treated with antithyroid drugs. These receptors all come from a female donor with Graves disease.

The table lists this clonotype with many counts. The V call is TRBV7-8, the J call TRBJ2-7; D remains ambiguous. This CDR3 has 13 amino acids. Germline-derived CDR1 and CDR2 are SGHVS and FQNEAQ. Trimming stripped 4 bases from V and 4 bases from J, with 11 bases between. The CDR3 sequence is CASSSASLYEQYF. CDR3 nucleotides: TGTGCCAGCAGCTCGGCCAGTCTGTACGAGCAGTACTTC.

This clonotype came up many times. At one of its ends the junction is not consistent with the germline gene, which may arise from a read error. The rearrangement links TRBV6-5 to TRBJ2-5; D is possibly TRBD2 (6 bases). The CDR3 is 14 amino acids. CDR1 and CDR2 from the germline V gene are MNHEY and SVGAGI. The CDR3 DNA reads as TGTGCCAGCAGCTACTCACGGGGGCAAGAGACCCAGTACTTC. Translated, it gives CASSYSRGQETQYF.

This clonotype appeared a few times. This chain's CDR3 is CATPGRGIGNQPQHF. In DNA, the CDR3 is TGTGCCACACCCGGGCGGGGTATAGGCAATCAGCCCCAGCATTTT. The genes are TRBV6-1 and TRBJ1-5; D is undetermined. The CDR3 totals 15 residues. Per the germline V gene, CDR1 is MNHNS and CDR2 is SASEGT. Trimming left V 10 bases short and J 2 bases short, with 18 bases between.

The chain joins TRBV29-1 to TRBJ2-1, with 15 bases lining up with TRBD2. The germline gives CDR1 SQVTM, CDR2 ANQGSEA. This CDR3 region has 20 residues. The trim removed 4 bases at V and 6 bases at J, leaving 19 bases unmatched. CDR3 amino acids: CSVGLIAGTSGRRVPNEQFF. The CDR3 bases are TGCAGCGTTGGTCTGATCGCCGGGACTAGCGGGAGGAGGGTCCCCAATGAGCAGTTCTTC.

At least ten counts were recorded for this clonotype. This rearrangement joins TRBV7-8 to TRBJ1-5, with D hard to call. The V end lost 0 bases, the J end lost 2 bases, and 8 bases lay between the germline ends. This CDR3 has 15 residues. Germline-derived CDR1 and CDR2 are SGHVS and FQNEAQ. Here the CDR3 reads CASSLASIGNQPQHF. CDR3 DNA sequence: TGTGCCAGCAGCTTAGCGTCGATAGGCAATCAGCCCCAGCATTTT.

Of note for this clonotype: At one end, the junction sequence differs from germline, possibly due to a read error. As DNA, the CDR3 is TGCGCCAGCGGCCCCTTAGGACAGGGAATTCACGAGCAGTACTTC. Amino acid sequence: CASGPLGQGIHEQYF. The V call is TRBV7-2, the J call TRBJ2-7; 8 bases are shared with TRBD1. The CDR3 has 15 residues. CDR1 is SGHTA and CDR2 is FQGNSA in the germline V gene.

The DNA for the CDR3 is TGTGCCAGCAGTTTAGTAGGGAGAGGGCCCCAGCATTTT. Protein sequence: CASSLVGRGPQHF. V gene TRBV27 combines with J gene TRBJ1-5; no clear D gene. Germline lookup yields CDR1 MNHEY and CDR2 SMNVEV (reference sequence). Trimming shortened V by 2 bases and J by 9 bases, and 11 bases separated the two germline ends. The CDR3 is made up of 13 amino acids.

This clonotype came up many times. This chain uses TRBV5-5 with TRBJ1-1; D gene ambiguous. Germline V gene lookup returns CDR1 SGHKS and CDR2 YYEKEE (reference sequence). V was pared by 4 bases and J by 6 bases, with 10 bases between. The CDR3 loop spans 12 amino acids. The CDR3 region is CASSPSVAEAFF. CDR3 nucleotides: TGTGCCAGCAGCCCCTCGGTGGCTGAAGCTTTCTTT.

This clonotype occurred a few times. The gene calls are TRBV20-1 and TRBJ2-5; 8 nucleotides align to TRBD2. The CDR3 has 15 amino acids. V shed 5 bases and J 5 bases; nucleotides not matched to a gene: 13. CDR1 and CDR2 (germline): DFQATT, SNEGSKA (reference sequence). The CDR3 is CSALTGTRGPETQYF. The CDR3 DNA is TGCAGTGCTCTTACCGGGACTAGGGGCCCCGAGACCCAGTACTTC.

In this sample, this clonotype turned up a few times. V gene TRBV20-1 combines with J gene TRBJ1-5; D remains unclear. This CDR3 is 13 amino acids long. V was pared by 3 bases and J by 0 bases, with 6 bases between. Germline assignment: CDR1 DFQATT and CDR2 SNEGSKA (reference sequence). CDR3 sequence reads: CSARLYSNQPQHF. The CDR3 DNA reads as TGCAGTGCTAGGCTGTATAGCAATCAGCCCCAGCATTTT.

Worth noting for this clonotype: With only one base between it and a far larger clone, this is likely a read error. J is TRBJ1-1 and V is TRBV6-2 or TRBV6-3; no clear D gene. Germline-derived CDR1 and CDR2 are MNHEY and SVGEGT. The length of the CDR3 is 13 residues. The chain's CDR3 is CASRPTENTGAFF. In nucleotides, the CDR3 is TGTGCCAGCCGACCGACCGAGAACACTGGAGCTTTCTTT.

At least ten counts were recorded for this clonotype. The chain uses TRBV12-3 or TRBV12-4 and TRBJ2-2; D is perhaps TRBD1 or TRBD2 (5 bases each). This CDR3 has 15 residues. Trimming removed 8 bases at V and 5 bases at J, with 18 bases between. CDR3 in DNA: TGTGCCAGCCGGGACCGAGTTGAGAGTACCGGGGAGCTGTTTTTT. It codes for CASRDRVESTGELFF.

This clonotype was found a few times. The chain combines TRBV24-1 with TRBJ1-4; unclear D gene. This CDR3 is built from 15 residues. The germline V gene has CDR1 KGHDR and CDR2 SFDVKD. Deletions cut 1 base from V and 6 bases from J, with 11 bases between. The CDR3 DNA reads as TGTGCCACCAGTGATTTCGGTAGGACGGATGAAAAACTGTTTTTT. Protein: CATSDFGRTDEKLFF.

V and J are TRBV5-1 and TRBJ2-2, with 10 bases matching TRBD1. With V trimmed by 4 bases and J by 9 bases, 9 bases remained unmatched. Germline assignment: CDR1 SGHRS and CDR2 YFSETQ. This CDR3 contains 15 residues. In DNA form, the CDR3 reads TGCGCCAGCAGCGCCAGACAGGGGGCGTCAAGGGAGCTGTTTTTT. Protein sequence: CASSARQGASRELFF.

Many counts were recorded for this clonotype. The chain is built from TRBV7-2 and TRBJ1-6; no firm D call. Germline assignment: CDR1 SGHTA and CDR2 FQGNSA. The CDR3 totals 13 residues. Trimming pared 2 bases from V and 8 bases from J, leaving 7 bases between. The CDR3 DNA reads TGTGCCAGCAGCTTACCGATCCATTCACCCCTCCACTTT. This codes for CASSLPIHSPLHF.

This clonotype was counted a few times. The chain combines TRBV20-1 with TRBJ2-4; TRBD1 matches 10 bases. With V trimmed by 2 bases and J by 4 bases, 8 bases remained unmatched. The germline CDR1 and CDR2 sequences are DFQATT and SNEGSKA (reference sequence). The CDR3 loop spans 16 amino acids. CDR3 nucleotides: TGCAGTGCTAGACCCGCGGGACAGGGGACAAAAAACATTCAGTACTTC. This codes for CSARPAGQGTKNIQYF.

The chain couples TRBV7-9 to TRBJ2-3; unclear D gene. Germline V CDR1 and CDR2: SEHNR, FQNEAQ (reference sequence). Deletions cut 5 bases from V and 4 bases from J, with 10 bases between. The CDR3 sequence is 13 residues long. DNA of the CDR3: TGTGCCAGCAGCAAAAGAGAGGCAGATACGCAGTATTTT. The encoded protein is CASSKREADTQYF.

The CDR3 DNA reads TGTGCCAGCAGTGAAGAAGGGGGTTGGTACTTC. It yields the protein CASSEEGGWYF. V and J are TRBV2 and TRBJ2-4, with D possibly being TRBD1 (6 bases). The length of the CDR3 is 11 residues. The V end was cut by 1 base, the J end by 15 bases, with 10 bases between. In germline, CDR1 is SNHLY, CDR2 FYNNEI.

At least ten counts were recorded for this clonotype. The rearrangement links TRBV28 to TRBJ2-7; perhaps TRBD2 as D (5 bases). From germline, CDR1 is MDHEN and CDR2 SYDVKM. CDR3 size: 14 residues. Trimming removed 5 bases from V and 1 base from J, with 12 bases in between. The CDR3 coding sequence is TGTGCCAGCAGTACTCTCCGCGGGTCCTACGAGCAGTACTTC. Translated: CASSTLRGSYEQYF.

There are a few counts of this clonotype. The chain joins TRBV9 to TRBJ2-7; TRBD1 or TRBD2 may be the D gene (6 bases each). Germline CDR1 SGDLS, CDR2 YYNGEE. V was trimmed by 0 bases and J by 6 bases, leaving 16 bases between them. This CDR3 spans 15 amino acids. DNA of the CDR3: TGTGCCAGCAGCGTAGGGGGGGCGGGATTGAGCGAGCAGTACTTC. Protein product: CASSVGGAGLSEQYF.

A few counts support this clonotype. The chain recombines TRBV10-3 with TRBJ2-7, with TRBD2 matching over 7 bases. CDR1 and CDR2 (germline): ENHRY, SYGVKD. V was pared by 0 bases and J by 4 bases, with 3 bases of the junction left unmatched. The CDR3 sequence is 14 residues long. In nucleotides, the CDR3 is TGTGCCATCAGTGAGTCGGGGGGGGTTTACGAGCAGTACTTC. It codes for CAISESGGVYEQYF.

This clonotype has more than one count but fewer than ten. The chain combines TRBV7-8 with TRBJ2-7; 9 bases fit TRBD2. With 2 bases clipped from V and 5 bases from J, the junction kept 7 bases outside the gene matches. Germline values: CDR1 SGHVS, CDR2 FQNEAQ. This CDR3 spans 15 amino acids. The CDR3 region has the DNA TGTGCCAGCAGCTTATGGCGGGAGGGCCCCCACGAGCAGTACTTC. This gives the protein CASSLWREGPHEQYF. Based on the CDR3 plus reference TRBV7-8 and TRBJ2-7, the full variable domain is GAGVSQSPRYKVAKRGQDVALRCDPISGHVSLFWYQQALGQGPEFLTYFQNEAQLDKSGLPSDRFFAERPEGSVSTLKIQRTQQEDSAVYLCASSLWREGPHEQYFGPGTRLTVT.

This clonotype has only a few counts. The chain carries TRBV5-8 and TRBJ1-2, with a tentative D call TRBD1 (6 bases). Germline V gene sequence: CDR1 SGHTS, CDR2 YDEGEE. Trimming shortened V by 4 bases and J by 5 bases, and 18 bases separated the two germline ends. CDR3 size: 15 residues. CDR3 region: CASSERGDTMYGYTF. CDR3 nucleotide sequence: TGTGCCAGCAGCGAGAGAGGGGACACTATGTATGGCTACACCTTC.

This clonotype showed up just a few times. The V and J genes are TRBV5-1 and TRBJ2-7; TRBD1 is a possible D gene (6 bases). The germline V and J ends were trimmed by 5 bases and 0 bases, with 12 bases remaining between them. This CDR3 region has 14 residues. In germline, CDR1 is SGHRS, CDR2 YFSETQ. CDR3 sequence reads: CASRGDTSSYEQYF. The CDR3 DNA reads TGCGCCAGCAGGGGGGACACCAGCTCCTACGAGCAGTACTTC.

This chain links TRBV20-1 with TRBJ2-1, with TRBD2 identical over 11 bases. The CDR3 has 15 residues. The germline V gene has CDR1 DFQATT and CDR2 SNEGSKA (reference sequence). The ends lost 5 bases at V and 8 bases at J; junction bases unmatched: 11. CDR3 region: CSARPGSGRAYEQFF. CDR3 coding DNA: TGCAGTGCTCGTCCTGGTAGCGGGAGGGCCTATGAGCAGTTCTTC.

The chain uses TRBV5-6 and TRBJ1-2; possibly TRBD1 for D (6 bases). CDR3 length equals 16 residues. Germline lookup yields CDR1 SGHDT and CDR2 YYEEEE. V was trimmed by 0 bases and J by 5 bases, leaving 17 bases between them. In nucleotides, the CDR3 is TGTGCCAGCAGCTTGGGGGGGCCCCCTGAGGAATATGGCTACACCTTC. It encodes CASSLGGPPEEYGYTF.

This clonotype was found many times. CDR3 in amino acids: CASRSAGTEAFF. In DNA form, the CDR3 reads TGCGCCAGCAGATCGGCAGGCACTGAAGCTTTCTTT. The chain carries TRBV5-1 and TRBJ1-1; D gene unclear. Germline V gives CDR1 SGHRS, CDR2 YFSETQ. The CDR3 covers 12 residues. V was clipped by 5 bases and J by 4 bases, with 9 bases between them.

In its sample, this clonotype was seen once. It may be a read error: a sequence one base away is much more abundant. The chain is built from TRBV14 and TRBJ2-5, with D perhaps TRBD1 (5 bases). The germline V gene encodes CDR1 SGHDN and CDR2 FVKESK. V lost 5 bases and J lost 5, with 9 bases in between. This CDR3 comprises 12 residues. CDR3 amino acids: CASSYNRETQYF. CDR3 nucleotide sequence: TGTGCCAGCAGCTACAACAGGGAGACCCAGTACTTC. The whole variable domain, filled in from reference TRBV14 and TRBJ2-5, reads EAGVTQFPSHSVIEKGQTVTLRCDPISGHDNLYWYRRVMGKEIKFLLHFVKESKQDESGMPNNRFLAERTGGTYSTLKVQPAELEDSGVYFCASSYNRETQYFGPGTRLLVL.

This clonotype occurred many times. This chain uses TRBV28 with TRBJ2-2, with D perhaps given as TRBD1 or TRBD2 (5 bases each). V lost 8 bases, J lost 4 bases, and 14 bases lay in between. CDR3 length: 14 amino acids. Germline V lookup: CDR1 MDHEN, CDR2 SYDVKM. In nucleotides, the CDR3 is TGTGCCAGCCTAGGGACCAGGAGCACCGGGGAGCTGTTTTTT. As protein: CASLGTRSTGELFF.

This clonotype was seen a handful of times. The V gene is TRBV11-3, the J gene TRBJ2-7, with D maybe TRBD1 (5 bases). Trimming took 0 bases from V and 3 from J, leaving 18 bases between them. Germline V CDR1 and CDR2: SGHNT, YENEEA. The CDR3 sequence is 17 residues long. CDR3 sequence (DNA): TGTGCCAGCAGCTTAGATTGGCACAGGTGTTGTTTCTACGAGCAGTACTTC. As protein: CASSLDWHRCCFYEQYF.

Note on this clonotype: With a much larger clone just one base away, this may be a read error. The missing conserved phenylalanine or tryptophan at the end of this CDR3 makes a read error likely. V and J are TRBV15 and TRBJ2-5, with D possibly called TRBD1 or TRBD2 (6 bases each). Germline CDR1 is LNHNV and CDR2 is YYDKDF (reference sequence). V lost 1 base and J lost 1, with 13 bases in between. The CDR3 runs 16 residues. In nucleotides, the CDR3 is TGTGCCACCAGCAGAGGATCGGGGGCCAGCCAAGAGACCCAGTACTCC. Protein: CATSRGSGASQETQYS.